A selection of T cell receptor beta chains follows, all from one sample in a study of a mutant IDH1 vaccine in newly diagnosed glioma. For these TCRs, the target antigens are not known. Sequencing was performed with immunoSEQ multiplex PCR; in TCRdb, only in-frame clones are kept and a portion is missing. The data contain about 48,000 clones, around 80% of them singletons. Sequenced material: PBMCs, taken from a glioma patient whose treatment included an IDH1 peptide vaccine. The receptors come from a middle-aged man with glioma. CDR3s include the opening cysteine and the closing phenylalanine or tryptophan. Each record gives: V gene, CDR3 protein.

>TRBV19
CASSGWWAGNQPQHF
>TRBV4-1
CASSQDDGLNTEAFF
>TRBV19
CASSIGSAGELFF
>TRBV2
CASSKGGRTQPQHF
>TRBV29-1
CSAFEGHEAFF
>TRBV29-1
CSVRALGKNIQYF
>TRBV14
CASSQGLQRGGVETQYF
>TRBV2
CASRDGWTGGENEQFF
>TRBV19
CAAQTGIPGSPLHF
>TRBV6-1
CASSEPAGINERFF
>TRBV5-1
CASSFGTGDNSPLHF
>TRBV14
CASSPDRPGQETQYF
>TRBV6-6
CASSNPGQGTGELFF
>TRBV25-1
CASSELGREQYF
>TRBV25-1
CASSRPGSSVGYTF
>TRBV19
CASSMGRGLNTEAFF
>TRBV7-9
CASSLAGQGDYGYTF
>TRBV2
CASSPGGTNTEAFF
>TRBV5-1
CASSLEGGDNQPQHF
>TRBV2
CASSDSMNTEAFF
>TRBV2
CASGLPNEQFF
>TRBV2
CASREPESSGNTIYF
>TRBV2
CASRPFGTGVYEQYF
>TRBV5-6
CASSLGMFTGGATGELFF
>TRBV5-4
CASSLKRETNTEAFF
>TRBV30
CAWTSGSTDTQYF
>TRBV18
CASSPPGSTGNTIYF
>TRBV5-4
CASSTGMWDEQFF
>TRBV5-6
CASSSPRPSTEAFF
>TRBV7-8
CASSLGSGLNEQYF
>TRBV7-2
CASSSQHTNYGYTF
>TRBV10-1
CASSPGQAAETQYF
>TRBV19
CASSPNRGQLNTEAFF
>TRBV2
CASSGTGGSQPQHF
>TRBV6-5
CASSYSRTGGGYGYTF
>TRBV7-8
CASSLLGGGLQETQYF
>TRBV2
CASSDQGYEQYF
>TRBV5-1
CASSLAGTSTETQYF
>TRBV5-1
CASSLMTDSTSEQYF
>TRBV6-1
CASSEAGGNQPQHF
>TRBV5-6
CASSLAPGQRYGYTF
>TRBV2
CASSADRGHQPQHF
>TRBV15
CATSRVGQGQPQHF
>TRBV6-5
CASRKWGVPQETQYF
>TRBV19
CGSSRNTGELFF
>TRBV11-3
CASSQGGRAQLFF